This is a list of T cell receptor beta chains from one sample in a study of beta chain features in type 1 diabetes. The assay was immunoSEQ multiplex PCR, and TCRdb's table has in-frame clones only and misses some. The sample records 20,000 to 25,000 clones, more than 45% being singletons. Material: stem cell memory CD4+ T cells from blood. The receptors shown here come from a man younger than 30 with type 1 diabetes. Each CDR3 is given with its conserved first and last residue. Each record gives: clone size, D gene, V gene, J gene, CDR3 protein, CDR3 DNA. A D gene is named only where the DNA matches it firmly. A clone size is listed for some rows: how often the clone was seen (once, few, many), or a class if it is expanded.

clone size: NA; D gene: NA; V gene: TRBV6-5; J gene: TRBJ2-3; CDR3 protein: CASKGLQNTDTQYF; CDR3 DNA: TGTGCCAGCAAAGGACTCCAGAACACAGATACGCAGTATTTT
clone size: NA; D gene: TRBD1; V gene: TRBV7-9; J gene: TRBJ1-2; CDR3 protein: CASSLASGGVVGRYGYTF; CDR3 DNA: TGTGCCAGCAGCTTAGCGTCAGGGGGCGTAGTCGGACGCTATGGCTACACCTTC
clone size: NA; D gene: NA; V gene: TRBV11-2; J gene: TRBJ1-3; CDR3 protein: CASSLTGGGGNTIYF; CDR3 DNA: TGTGCCAGCAGCTTGACTGGGGGGGGAGGAAACACCATATATTTT
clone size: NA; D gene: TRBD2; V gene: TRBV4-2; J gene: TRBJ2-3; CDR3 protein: CASSQGWTSSDTQYF; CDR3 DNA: TGTGCCAGCAGCCAAGGCTGGACTAGTTCAGATACGCAGTATTTT
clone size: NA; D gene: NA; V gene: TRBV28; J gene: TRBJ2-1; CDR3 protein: CASRNPSTSVFSDEQFF; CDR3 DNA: TGTGCCAGCAGAAATCCTTCGACTAGTGTCTTCTCCGATGAGCAGTTCTTC
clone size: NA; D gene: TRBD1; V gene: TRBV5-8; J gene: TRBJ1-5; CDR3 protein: CASSLDGTGVSNQPQHF; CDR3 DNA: TGTGCCAGCAGCTTGGACGGGACAGGGGTGAGCAATCAGCCCCAGCATTTT
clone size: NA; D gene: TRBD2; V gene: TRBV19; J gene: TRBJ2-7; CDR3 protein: CASSLSEAGAYEQYF; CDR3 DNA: TGTGCCAGTAGTCTTTCTGAGGCGGGGGCCTACGAGCAGTACTTC
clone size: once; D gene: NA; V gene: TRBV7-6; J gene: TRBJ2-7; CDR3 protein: CASSLGATGAGSEQYF; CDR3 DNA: TGTGCCAGCAGCTTAGGGGCCACAGGGGCCGGGAGCGAGCAGTACTTC
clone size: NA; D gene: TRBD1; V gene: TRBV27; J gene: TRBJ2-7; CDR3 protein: CASSFVRTGYSYEQYF; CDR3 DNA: TGTGCCAGCAGTTTTGTCAGGACAGGCTACTCCTACGAGCAGTACTTC
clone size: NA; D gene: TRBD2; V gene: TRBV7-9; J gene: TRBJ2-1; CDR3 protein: CASSPRLAGPYNEQFF; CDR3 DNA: TGTGCCAGCAGCCCCCGGCTAGCGGGCCCCTACAATGAGCAGTTCTTC
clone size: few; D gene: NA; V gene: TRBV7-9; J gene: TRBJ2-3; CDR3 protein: CASSLGLFGRAFTDTQYF; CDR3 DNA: TGTGCCAGCAGCTTAGGCCTTTTTGGCAGGGCCTTCACAGATACGCAGTATTTT
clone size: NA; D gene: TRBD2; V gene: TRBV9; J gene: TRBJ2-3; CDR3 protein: CASSVLAGGATDTQYF; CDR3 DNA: TGTGCCAGCAGCGTACTAGCGGGCGGAGCCACAGATACGCAGTATTTT
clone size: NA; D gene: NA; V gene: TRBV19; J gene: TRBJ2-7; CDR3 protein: CASSPLRGWDEQYF; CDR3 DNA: TGTGCCAGTAGTCCCCTGCGGGGTTGGGACGAGCAGTACTTC
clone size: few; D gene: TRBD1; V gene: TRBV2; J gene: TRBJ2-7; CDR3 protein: CASSRDRGGEQYF; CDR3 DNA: TGTGCCAGCAGTCGGGACAGGGGAGGCGAGCAGTACTTC
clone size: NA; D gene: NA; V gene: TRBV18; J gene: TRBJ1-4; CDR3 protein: CASSPDRLANEKLFF; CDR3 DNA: TGTGCCAGCTCACCAGACAGGCTCGCTAATGAAAAACTGTTTTTT
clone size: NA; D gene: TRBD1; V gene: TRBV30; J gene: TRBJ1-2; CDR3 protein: CAWRGTGGRYYGYTF; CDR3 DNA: TGTGCCTGGAGAGGGACAGGGGGCCGTTACTATGGCTACACCTTC
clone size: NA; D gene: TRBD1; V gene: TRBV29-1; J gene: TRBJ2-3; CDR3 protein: CSVVLAGGATDTQYF; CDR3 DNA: TGCAGCGTGGTCCTGGCAGGGGGCGCAACAGATACGCAGTATTTT
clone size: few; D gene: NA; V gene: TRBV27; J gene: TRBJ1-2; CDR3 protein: CASSLGETGTQRGYTF; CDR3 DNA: TGTGCCAGCAGTTTGGGGGAAACCGGGACTCAGAGGGGCTACACCTTC
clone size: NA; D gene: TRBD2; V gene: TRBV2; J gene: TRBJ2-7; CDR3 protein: CASRPGLAGYEQYF; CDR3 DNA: TGTGCCAGCAGACCGGGACTAGCCGGCTACGAGCAGTACTTC
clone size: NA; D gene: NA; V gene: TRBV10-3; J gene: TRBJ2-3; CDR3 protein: CAISDGPLIAETLDTQYF; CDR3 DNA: TGTGCCATCAGTGATGGTCCCTTGATAGCGGAGACGTTAGATACGCAGTATTTT
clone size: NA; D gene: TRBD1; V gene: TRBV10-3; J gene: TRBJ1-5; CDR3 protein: CAISEGQDLLQVPQHF; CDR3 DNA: TGTGCCATCAGTGAGGGACAGGACCTCCTTCAGGTGCCCCAGCATTTT
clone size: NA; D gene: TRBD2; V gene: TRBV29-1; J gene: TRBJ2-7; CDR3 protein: CSVHAPGGRGEQYF; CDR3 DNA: TGCAGCGTCCACGCCCCGGGAGGCCGGGGCGAGCAGTACTTC
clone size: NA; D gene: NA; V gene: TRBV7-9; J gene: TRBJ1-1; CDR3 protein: CASSLWRGSVNTEAFF; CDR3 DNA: TGTGCCAGCAGCTTATGGCGGGGTTCCGTGAACACTGAAGCTTTCTTT
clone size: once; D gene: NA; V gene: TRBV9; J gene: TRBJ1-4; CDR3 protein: CASSSNAGIGDEKLFF; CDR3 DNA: TGTGCCAGCAGCTCCAACGCAGGGATAGGGGATGAAAAACTGTTTTTT
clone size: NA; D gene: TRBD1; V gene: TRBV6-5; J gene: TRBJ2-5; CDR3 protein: CASLGQGETQYF; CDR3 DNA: TGTGCCAGCCTTGGACAGGGAGAGACCCAGTACTTC
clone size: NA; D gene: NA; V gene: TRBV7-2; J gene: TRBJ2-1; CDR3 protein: CASSSKRTFDNEQFF; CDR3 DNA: TGTGCCAGCAGCTCTAAAAGGACTTTCGACAATGAGCAGTTCTTC
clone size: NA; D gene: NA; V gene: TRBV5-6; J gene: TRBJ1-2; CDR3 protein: CASSLDPSGQSYGYTF; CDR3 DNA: TGTGCCAGCAGCTTGGATCCATCCGGACAGTCCTATGGCTACACCTTC
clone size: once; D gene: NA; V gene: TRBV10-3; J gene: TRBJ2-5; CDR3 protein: CAISEAGRDMGQYF; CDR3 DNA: TGTGCCATCAGTGAGGCGGGGAGGGACATGGGTCAGTACTTC
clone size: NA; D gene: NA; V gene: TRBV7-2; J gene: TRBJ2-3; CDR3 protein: CASTSGSWYF; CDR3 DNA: TGTGCCAGCACTTCGGGGAGTTGGTATTTT
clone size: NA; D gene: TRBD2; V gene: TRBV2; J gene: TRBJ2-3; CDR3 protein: CASSSLVSGGTQYF; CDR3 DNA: TGTGCCAGCTCCTCCTTAGTTAGCGGGGGGACGCAGTATTTT
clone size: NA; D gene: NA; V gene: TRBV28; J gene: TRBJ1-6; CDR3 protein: CASRTEGQGKSPLHF; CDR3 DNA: TGTGCCAGCAGAACCGAGGGGCAGGGGAAGTCACCCCTCCACTTT
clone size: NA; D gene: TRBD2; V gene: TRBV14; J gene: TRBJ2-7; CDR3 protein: CASSSVAGGSYEQYF; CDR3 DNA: TGTGCCAGCAGTTCTGTAGCGGGGGGCTCCTACGAGCAGTACTTC
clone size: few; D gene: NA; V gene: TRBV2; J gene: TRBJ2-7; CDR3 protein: CASSPVQPGEQYF; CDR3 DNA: TGTGCCAGCAGTCCCGTCCAACCCGGCGAGCAGTACTTC
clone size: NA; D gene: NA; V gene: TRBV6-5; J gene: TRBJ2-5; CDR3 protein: CASSYEYQETQYF; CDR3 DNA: TGTGCCAGCAGTTACGAGTACCAAGAGACCCAGTACTTC
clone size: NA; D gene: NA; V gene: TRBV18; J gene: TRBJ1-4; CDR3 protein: CASSPSEGRGIYEKLFF; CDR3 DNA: TGTGCCAGCTCACCTTCTGAGGGCAGGGGAATATATGAAAAACTGTTTTTT
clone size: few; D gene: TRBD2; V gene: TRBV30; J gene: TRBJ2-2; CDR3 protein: CAWSVDLAGGPSGELFF; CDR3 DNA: TGTGCCTGGAGTGTCGATCTAGCGGGGGGGCCGAGCGGGGAGCTGTTTTTT
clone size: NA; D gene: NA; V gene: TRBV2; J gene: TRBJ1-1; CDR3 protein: CASSEGGRQRNTEAFF; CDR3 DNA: TGTGCCAGCAGTGAAGGCGGGCGGCAAAGGAACACTGAAGCTTTCTTT
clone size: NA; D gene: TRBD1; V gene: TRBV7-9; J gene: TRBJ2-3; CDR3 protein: CASSADRGVSTDTQYF; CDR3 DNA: TGTGCCAGCAGCGCGGACAGGGGGGTTAGCACAGATACGCAGTATTTT
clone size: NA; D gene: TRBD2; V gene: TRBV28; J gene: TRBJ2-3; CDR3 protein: CASTPGGGPDTQYF; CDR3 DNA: TGTGCCAGCACCCCCGGGGGGGGCCCAGATACGCAGTATTTT
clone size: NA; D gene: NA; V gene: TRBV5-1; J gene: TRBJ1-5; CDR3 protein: CASSLAENQPQHF; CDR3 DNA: TGCGCCAGCAGCTTGGCAGAAAATCAGCCCCAGCATTTT
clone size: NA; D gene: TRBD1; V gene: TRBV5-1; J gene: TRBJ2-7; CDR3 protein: CASRGGQEQYF; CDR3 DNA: TGCGCCAGCAGAGGGGGCCAAGAGCAGTACTTC
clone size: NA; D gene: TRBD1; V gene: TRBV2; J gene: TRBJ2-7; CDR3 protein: CASMERTGVYEQYF; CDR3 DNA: TGTGCCAGCATGGAGAGGACAGGGGTCTACGAGCAGTACTTC
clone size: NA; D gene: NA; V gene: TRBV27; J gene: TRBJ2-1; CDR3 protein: CASSLNRHRGKSSYNEQFF; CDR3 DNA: TGTGCCAGCAGTTTAAATCGTCATAGGGGAAAGAGCTCCTACAATGAGCAGTTCTTC
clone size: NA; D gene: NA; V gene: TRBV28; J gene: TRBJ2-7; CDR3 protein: CASSFSSPYEQYF; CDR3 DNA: TGTGCCAGCAGTTTTTCCTCCCCGTACGAGCAGTACTTC
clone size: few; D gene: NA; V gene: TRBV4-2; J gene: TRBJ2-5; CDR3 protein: CASSQSNQETQYF; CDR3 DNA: TGTGCCAGCAGCCAGTCCAACCAAGAGACCCAGTACTTC
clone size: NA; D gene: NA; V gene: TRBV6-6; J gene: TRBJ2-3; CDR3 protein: CASSKPGNRGDTQYF; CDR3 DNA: TGTGCCAGCAGTAAACCGGGAAATCGAGGAGATACGCAGTATTTT
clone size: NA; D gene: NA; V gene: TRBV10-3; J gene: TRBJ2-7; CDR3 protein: CAISEAGRDMGQYF; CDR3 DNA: TGTGCCATCAGTGAGGCGGGGAGGGACATGGGTCAGTACTTC
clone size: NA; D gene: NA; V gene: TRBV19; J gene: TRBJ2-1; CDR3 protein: CASSSQGFYNEQFF; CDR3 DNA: TGTGCCAGTAGTTCCCAGGGCTTCTACAATGAGCAGTTCTTC
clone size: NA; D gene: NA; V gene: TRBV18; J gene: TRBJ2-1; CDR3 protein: CASSPPQNSLGEQFF; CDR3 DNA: TGTGCCAGCTCACCCCCCCAAAATTCGCTCGGGGAGCAGTTCTTC
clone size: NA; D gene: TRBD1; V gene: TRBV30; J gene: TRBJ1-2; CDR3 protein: CAWAGGGYGYTF; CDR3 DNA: TGTGCCTGGGCAGGGGGAGGATATGGCTACACCTTC
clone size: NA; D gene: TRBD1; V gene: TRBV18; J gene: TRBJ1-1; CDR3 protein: CASSPVRDRGTEAFF; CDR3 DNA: TGTGCCAGCTCACCTGTCCGGGACAGGGGAACTGAAGCTTTCTTT
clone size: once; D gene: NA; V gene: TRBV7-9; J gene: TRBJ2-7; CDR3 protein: CASSLMGADYEQYF; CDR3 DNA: TGTGCCAGCAGCTTAATGGGGGCGGACTACGAGCAGTACTTC
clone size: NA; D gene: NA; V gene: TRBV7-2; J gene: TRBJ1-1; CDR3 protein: CASSPNPTPARTEAFF; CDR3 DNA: TGTGCCAGCAGCCCAAACCCTACCCCGGCGAGGACTGAAGCTTTCTTT
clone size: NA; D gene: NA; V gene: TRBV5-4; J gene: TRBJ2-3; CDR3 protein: CASHGGNTDTQYF; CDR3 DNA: TGTGCCAGCCATGGCGGAAACACAGATACGCAGTATTTT
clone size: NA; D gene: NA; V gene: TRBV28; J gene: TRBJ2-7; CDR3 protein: CASSGGARSGEQYF; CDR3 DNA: TGTGCCAGCAGTGGAGGGGCCCGGTCTGGCGAGCAGTACTTC